These 23 T cell receptor beta chains were all obtained from the same sample, sequenced in a study of blood T cell repertoires in COVID-19. Only in-frame clones appear in the TCRdb table, and some are missing; sequencing was by immunoSEQ multiplex PCR. The sample has around 100,000 clones, around 90% seen once. The specimen sequenced was peripheral blood. These receptors were obtained from a woman aged 80 or older with acute or convalescent COVID-19.

This clone was detected a few times. The V and J genes are TRBV19 and TRBJ2-6; 9 bases agree with TRBD1. V shed 10 bases, J shed 3 bases, and the junction held 7 bases outside the gene matches. Germline V gene sequence: CDR1 LNHDA, CDR2 SQIVND (reference sequence). The CDR3 has 15 residues. CDR3 amino acids: CAIGTGSFGANVLTF. The CDR3 region has the DNA TGTGCCATCGGGACAGGGTCTTTTGGGGCCAACGTCCTGACTTTC.

The chain links TRBV3-1 (or the pseudogene TRBV3-2) to TRBJ2-5, with TRBD1 matching 8 bases. The CDR3 contains 15 residues. V lost 4 bases to trimming and J lost 5 bases; unmatched junction nucleotides: 9. Germline values: CDR1 LGHDT, CDR2 YNNKEL (reference sequence). CDR3 DNA sequence: TGTGCCAGCAGCCCAAACAGGGGGGACGGGGAGACCCAGTACTTC. It specifies CASSPNRGDGETQYF.

This chain links TRBV7-8 with TRBJ1-2, with D uncertain. The germline V gene encodes CDR1 SGHVS and CDR2 FQNEAQ. V was trimmed by 1 base and J by 1 base, leaving 7 bases between them. The CDR3 runs 14 residues. CDR3 residues: CASSLGSDNYGYTF. CDR3 in DNA: TGTGCCAGCAGCTTAGGCAGTGATAACTATGGCTACACCTTC.

J is TRBJ1-1 and V is TRBV29-1; 8 positions agree with TRBD1. V lost 6 bases to trimming and J lost 4 bases; unmatched junction nucleotides: 4. The CDR3 spans 12 residues. Germline CDR1 SQVTM, CDR2 ANQGSEA. DNA for the CDR3: TGCAGCGTGTTAACAGGGGGCACTGAAGCTTTCTTT. Protein sequence: CSVLTGGTEAFF.

The rearrangement links TRBV5-1 to TRBJ2-7; TRBD2 matches 8 bases. The trim removed 0 bases at V and 4 bases at J, leaving 3 bases unmatched. From germline, CDR1 is SGHRS and CDR2 YFSETQ. The CDR3 has 14 residues. The CDR3 coding sequence is TGCGCCAGCAGCTTGGACAGCGGGAGATACGAGCAGTACTTC. It translates to CASSLDSGRYEQYF.

The CDR3 spells CASSSYRFFSYEQYF. As DNA, the CDR3 is TGTGCCAGCAGCTCGTACAGGTTTTTCTCCTACGAGCAGTACTTC. The chain combines TRBV12-1 with TRBJ2-7; the D segment call TRBD1 is taken from the table without a DNA check. TRBV12-1 is noted as a pseudogene. The CDR3 runs 15 residues.

This chain uses TRBV4-1 with TRBJ2-3; weak D call: TRBD2 (6 bases). The CDR3 length is 14 residues. Per germline, CDR1 MGHRA and CDR2 YSYEKL. V was pared by 3 bases and J by 4 bases, with 11 bases between. Here the CDR3 DNA reads TGCGCCAGCAGCCAGGGGTCGGGGGCAGATACGCAGTATTTT. Its protein is CASSQGSGADTQYF.

The V gene is TRBV19, the J gene TRBJ2-7, with D possibly matching TRBD2 (6 bases). In germline, CDR1 is LNHDA, CDR2 SQIVND (reference sequence). V was clipped by 3 bases and J by 0 bases, with 9 bases between them. The CDR3 has 14 residues. The CDR3 sequence is CASSIEGLSYEQYF. The CDR3 coding sequence is TGTGCCAGTAGTATCGAGGGACTCTCCTACGAGCAGTACTTC.

This chain joins TRBV5-1 and TRBJ1-1; the match to TRBD1 covers 9 bases. CDR3 length: 15 residues. V lost 1 base and J lost 7; bases outside the gene matches: 8. CDR1 and CDR2 from the germline V gene are SGHRS and YFSETQ. CDR3 nucleotides: TGCGCCAGCAGCTTGACCGGGACAGGGATTATTGAAGCTTTCTTT. It specifies CASSLTGTGIIEAFF.

The CDR3 DNA is TGTGCCAGCAGTTTTACAGGCGCTAGCGGGATGAGCATTCAGTACTTC. Its translation: CASSFTGASGMSIQYF. The chain carries TRBV6-5 and TRBJ2-4, with 9 bases aligning to TRBD2. CDR1 is MNHEY, CDR2 SVGAGI, per germline. The CDR3 runs to 16 residues. The ends lost 4 bases at V and 9 bases at J; junction bases unmatched: 13.

V and J are TRBV18 and TRBJ1-4; 10 nucleotides match TRBD1. The CDR3 is 16 amino acids. Per germline, CDR1 KGHSH and CDR2 LQKENI. The junction had 7 bases not matched to a gene; V was cut back by 6 bases and J by 3 bases. The CDR3 here is CASSHDRGLPNEKLFF. Written as DNA, the CDR3 is TGTGCCAGCTCCCACGACAGGGGGCTTCCTAATGAAAAACTGTTTTTT.

The chain uses TRBV7-6 and TRBJ2-3, with 16 bases identical to TRBD2. The V and J ends lost 5 bases and 7 bases, in that order; junction bases with no gene match: 3. The length of the CDR3 is 15 residues. Germline assignment: CDR1 SGHVS and CDR2 FNYEAQ. The CDR3 loop reads CASSGTSGGAYTQYF. CDR3 sequence (DNA): TGTGCCAGCAGCGGGACTAGCGGGGGGGCATATACGCAGTATTTT.

This clone came up once. V usage is TRBV10-3 and J usage is TRBJ1-4, with TRBD1 matching over 7 bases. With 7 bases clipped from V and 2 bases from J, the junction kept 4 bases outside the gene matches. CDR1 is ENHRY and CDR2 is SYGVKD in the germline V gene. The CDR3 totals 14 residues. The CDR3 coding sequence is TGTGCCATCAAAGCAGGGGGTACTAATGAAAAACTGTTTTTT. It is translated as CAIKAGGTNEKLFF.

This clone was counted a single time. This sequence joins TRBV5-1 and TRBJ2-1; TRBD2 agrees at 8 bases. The CDR3 runs to 15 residues. With V trimmed by 4 bases and J by 6 bases, 9 bases remained unmatched. Germline values: CDR1 SGHRS, CDR2 YFSETQ. The CDR3: CASSRGGGQTNEQFF. As DNA, the CDR3 is TGCGCCAGCAGCCGGGGGGGCGGTCAGACCAATGAGCAGTTCTTC.

For the CDR3, the DNA is TGTGCCAGCTCACCAGCGGGGGCCTCCTACAATGAGCAGTTCTTC. As protein: CASSPAGASYNEQFF. The genes are TRBV18 and TRBJ2-1; possibly TRBD2 for D (7 bases). This CDR3 is 15 amino acids long. V lost 2 bases, J lost 0 bases, and 8 bases lay in between. Germline assignment: CDR1 KGHSH and CDR2 LQKENI.

CDR3 loop: CASSQRSIGGNSPLHF. CDR3 nucleotide sequence: TGTGCCAGCAGCCAAAGATCAATAGGAGGGAATTCACCCCTCCACTTT. The chain couples TRBV3-1 (or the pseudogene TRBV3-2) to TRBJ1-6; D is ambiguous. The germline V gene encodes CDR1 LGHDT and CDR2 YNNKEL (reference sequence). The V and J ends lost 2 bases and 7 bases respectively, with 15 bases between them. CDR3 length equals 16 residues.

The chain carries TRBV7-2 and TRBJ1-1, with D tentatively TRBD1 (6 bases). The CDR3 sequence is 13 residues long. Germline V gene sequence: CDR1 SGHTA, CDR2 FQGNSA. Trimming shortened V by 5 bases and J by 3 bases, and 10 bases separated the two germline ends. CDR3 in DNA: TGTGCCAGCAGCCCCCAGGGGCACACTGAAGCTTTCTTT. Protein: CASSPQGHTEAFF.

This rearrangement joins TRBV30 to TRBJ2-3; 8 bases map to TRBD2. The CDR3 sequence is 15 residues long. The trim removed 2 bases at V and 2 bases at J, leaving 6 bases unmatched. The germline V gene encodes CDR1 GTSNPN and CDR2 SVGIG (reference sequence). The CDR3: CAWSKRGSFTDTQYF. In nucleotides, the CDR3 is TGTGCCTGGAGTAAGCGGGGGTCATTCACAGATACGCAGTATTTT.

This sequence joins TRBV16 and TRBJ1-1; TRBD1 agrees at 7 bases. Germline CDR1 is KGHSY and CDR2 is FQNENV. The J segment lost 5 bases and the V segment lost 6 bases, leaving 3 bases of the junction unmatched. The CDR3 is made up of 12 amino acids. Here the CDR3 reads CASRAGGTEAFF. In DNA, the CDR3 is TGTGCCAGCAGGGCAGGGGGAACTGAAGCTTTCTTT.

CDR3 loop: CASSRLAGPYEQYF. In DNA form, the CDR3 reads TGTGCCAGCAGCCGACTAGCGGGGCCCTACGAGCAGTACTTC. This sequence joins TRBV7-9 and TRBJ2-7; 11 nucleotides match TRBD2. This CDR3 has 14 amino acids. The germline CDR1 and CDR2 sequences are SEHNR and FQNEAQ (reference sequence). V trimming: 5 bases; J trimming: 2 bases; junction bases outside the gene matches: 2.

The chain couples TRBV6-5 to TRBJ1-3, with D possibly being TRBD1 (5 bases). The V gene's germline CDR1 is MNHEY and CDR2 SVGAGI. This CDR3 comprises 15 residues. V was cut by 2 bases and J by 0 bases, with 8 bases left in between. The chain's CDR3 is CASSYNQGSGNTIYF. The CDR3 nucleotides read TGTGCCAGCAGTTACAACCAGGGCTCTGGAAACACCATATATTTT.

This chain links TRBV11-2 with TRBJ2-1; 9 bases are shared with TRBD2. Looked up from germline, CDR1 is SGHAT and CDR2 is FQNNGV. J gave up 5 bases and V 5 bases, and 13 bases lay outside the gene matches. The CDR3 is 17 residues long. The CDR3 DNA follows: TGTGCCAGCAGCCGCCTCGGTTCTAGCGGGGCTGACAATGAGCAGTTCTTC. Protein sequence: CASSRLGSSGADNEQFF.

The V gene is TRBV7-2, the J gene TRBJ2-7, with 12 bases lining up with TRBD2. V was clipped by 5 bases and J by 5 bases; unmatched bases: 7. The CDR3 covers 15 residues. Germline assignment: CDR1 SGHTA and CDR2 FQGNSA. The CDR3 region has the DNA TGTGCCAGCAGCCCCCTAGCGGGGGGGCTTGACGAGCAGTACTTC. As protein: CASSPLAGGLDEQYF.